What follows are 20 T cell receptor beta chains derived from one specimen sequenced in a study of cytomegalovirus exposure and HLA in healthy donors. With 60 Vbeta and 13 Jbeta primers, the PCR was carried out. Using immunoSEQ multiplex PCR, the repertoire was profiled, and TCRdb retains in-frame clones only, with some absent. The table includes more than 150,000 clones, about 78% detected once. The sample consisted of PBMCs. All receptors come from a male donor in good health and CMV-seronegative.

V is TRBV7-8 and J is TRBJ2-6; the D gene is possibly TRBD2 (5 bases). This CDR3 is 17 amino acids long. The germline V gene has CDR1 SGHVS and CDR2 FQNEAQ. V lost 5 bases to trimming and J lost 1 base, with 15 bases between them. DNA of the CDR3: TGTGCCAGCAGCGCCGGGATTTCTCGGTCTGGGGCCAACGTCCTGACTTTC. As protein: CASSAGISRSGANVLTF.

The gene calls are TRBV7-2 and TRBJ2-5; D gene unclear. CDR3 length: 13 residues. Germline values: CDR1 SGHTA, CDR2 FQGNSA. V dropped 7 bases and J dropped 1 base, with 10 bases sitting between them. CDR3 amino acids: CASTRSTQETQYF. CDR3 nucleotides: TGTGCCAGCACCAGGTCCACCCAAGAGACCCAGTACTTC. Based on the CDR3 plus reference TRBV7-2 and TRBJ2-5, the full variable domain is GAGVSQSPSNKVTEKGKDVELRCDPISGHTALYWYRQSLGQGLEFLIYFQGNSAPDKSGLPSDRFSAERTGGSVSTLTIQRTQQEDSAVYLCASTRSTQETQYFGPGTRLLVL.

The chain employs TRBV27 and TRBJ1-5; 11 positions match TRBD1. V dropped 6 bases and J dropped 6; count of bases not matched to a gene: 4. Germline CDR1 reads MNHEY; CDR2 reads SMNVEV (reference sequence). This CDR3 has 14 amino acids. The DNA of the CDR3 is TGTGCCAGCAGCGGGACAGGGGGTACTCAGCCCCAGCATTTT. Encoded protein: CASSGTGGTQPQHF.

This clone was found a few times. The V and J genes are TRBV25-1 and TRBJ1-5; no firm D call. Germline V gene lookup returns CDR1 MGHDK and CDR2 SYGVNS. V lost 1 base and J 6 bases, leaving 10 bases between the germline ends. CDR3 length: 14 amino acids. The CDR3, as DNA: TGTGCCAGCAGTGAATTTGGTAGCGGTCAGCCCCAGCATTTT. Translated: CASSEFGSGQPQHF.

The chain employs TRBV5-1 and TRBJ2-5; 10 bases agree with TRBD2. J lost 5 bases, V lost 6 bases, and 7 bases had no gene match. The germline CDR1 and CDR2 sequences are SGHRS and YFSETQ. The CDR3 spans 14 residues. In DNA, the CDR3 is TGCGCCAGCACGGAGCGGGGGGGAGGGGAGACCCAGTACTTC. Its protein product is CASTERGGGETQYF.

This sequence joins TRBV11-3 and TRBJ2-1; weak D call: TRBD2 (5 bases). The germline V gene encodes CDR1 SGHNT and CDR2 YENEEA. Trimming took off 1 base at V and 0 bases at J, with 13 bases between the two ends. This CDR3 has 17 amino acids. CDR3 region: CASSLGLSANSYNEQFF. The CDR3 DNA reads as TGTGCCAGCAGCTTAGGTCTTAGCGCGAACTCCTACAATGAGCAGTTCTTC.

The gene calls are TRBV9 and TRBJ1-3, with D possibly matching TRBD1 (6 bases). The germline V gene encodes CDR1 SGDLS and CDR2 YYNGEE. The CDR3 has 16 residues. V was pared by 0 bases and J by 4 bases, with 14 bases between. CDR3 residues: CASSVAGTGYGNTIYF. The CDR3 DNA is TGTGCCAGCAGCGTAGCGGGCACAGGGTACGGAAACACCATATATTTT.

Written as DNA, the CDR3 is TGTGCCAGCTCACCCGGGGGAGGGGACATTCAGTACTTC. It specifies CASSPGGGDIQYF. The chain carries TRBV18 and TRBJ2-4; 7 bases are shared with TRBD2. Per the germline V gene, CDR1 is KGHSH and CDR2 is LQKENI. The CDR3 length is 13 residues. The trim removed 3 bases at V and 8 bases at J, leaving 4 bases unmatched.

The rearrangement links TRBV6-5 to TRBJ1-2; TRBD1 agrees at 10 bases. Trimming at V came to 7 bases and at J to 6 bases, leaving 8 bases not matched to a gene. This CDR3 contains 14 residues. Germline V gene sequence: CDR1 MNHEY, CDR2 SVGAGI. CDR3 loop: CASIGGQGINGYTF. CDR3 in DNA: TGTGCCAGCATAGGGGGACAGGGGATCAATGGCTACACCTTC.

The V call is TRBV7-9, the J call TRBJ1-5; D unresolved. The V end was cut by 5 bases, the J end by 4 bases, with 12 bases between. CDR3 size: 14 residues. Per the germline V gene, CDR1 is SEHNR and CDR2 is FQNEAQ (reference sequence). CDR3 sequence (DNA): TGTGCCAGCAGCCAAGACACCCGAAATCAGCCCCAGCATTTT. Translated: CASSQDTRNQPQHF.

The chain has TRBV7-3 and TRBJ1-2; the match to TRBD1 covers 12 bases. In germline, CDR1 is SGHTA, CDR2 FQGTGA. J lost 7 bases, V lost 0 bases, and 6 bases had no gene match. This CDR3 is 16 amino acids long. The CDR3 DNA reads TGTGCCAGCAGCTTAACGGGGGACAGGGGGCTAGGTGGCTACACCTTC. This gives the protein CASSLTGDRGLGGYTF.

This rearrangement joins TRBV7-8 to TRBJ2-5; 12 bases agree with TRBD2. The CDR3 is 18 amino acids. V lost 5 bases, J lost 5 bases, and 15 bases stayed unmatched. From germline, CDR1 is SGHVS and CDR2 FQNEAQ. In nucleotides, the CDR3 is TGTGCCAGCAGCCTAGGAGCCTCTAGCGGGGGGGCCCCCGAGACCCAGTACTTC. Its protein is CASSLGASSGGAPETQYF.

The chain couples TRBV5-6 to TRBJ2-5; D might be TRBD1 (6 bases). Per the germline V gene, CDR1 is SGHDT and CDR2 is YYEEEE. The CDR3 is 16 residues long. Trimming cost V 3 bases and J 2 bases, with 17 bases left between them. CDR3 DNA: TGTGCCAGCAGCTCCCTTGGACAGAGAGTACAAGAGACCCAGTACTTC. Translation: CASSSLGQRVQETQYF.

This clone has a single count. DNA for the CDR3: TGTGCCACCGAAAAGCGGGAGTACTACAATGAGCAGTTCTTC. Residues: CATEKREYYNEQFF. The chain uses TRBV25-1 and TRBJ2-1; the match to TRBD2 covers 8 bases. With 10 bases clipped from V and 3 bases from J, the junction kept 8 bases outside the gene matches. The length of the CDR3 is 14 residues. The germline V gene has CDR1 MGHDK and CDR2 SYGVNS. Combining the CDR3 with reference TRBV25-1 and TRBJ2-1 gives the whole variable domain EADIYQTPRYLVIGTGKKITLECSQTMGHDKMYWYQQDPGMELHLIHYSYGVNSTEKGDLSSESTVSRIRTEHFPLTLESARPSHTSQYLCATEKREYYNEQFFGPGTRLTVL.

The chain combines TRBV9 with TRBJ1-2, with 8 bases matching TRBD1. V lost 2 bases to trimming and J lost 0 bases; unmatched junction nucleotides: 3. CDR1 SGDLS and CDR2 YYNGEE come from the germline V gene. The CDR3 length is 15 residues. This chain's CDR3 is CASSVRDRPNYGYTF. As DNA, the CDR3 is TGTGCCAGCAGCGTTAGGGACAGGCCTAACTATGGCTACACCTTC.

The chain links TRBV6-4 to TRBJ2-7; the D gene is possibly TRBD2 (6 bases). Germline V gene lookup returns CDR1 MRHNA and CDR2 SNTAGT. The CDR3 length is 14 residues. V was clipped by 5 bases and J by 5 bases, with 16 bases between them. Here the CDR3 DNA reads TGTGCCAGCAGTCCTTCCGGGAGAGGTCACGAGCAGTACTTC. Translated, it gives CASSPSGRGHEQYF.

This chain uses TRBV4-1 with TRBJ2-1; D is unclear. The germline V gene encodes CDR1 MGHRA and CDR2 YSYEKL. The V end lost 0 bases, the J end lost 9 bases, and 9 bases lay between the germline ends. The CDR3 runs to 13 residues. The CDR3 DNA follows: TGCGCCAGCAGCCAAGATGGTAGCAGTGAGCAGTTCTTC. This encodes CASSQDGSSEQFF.

CDR3 sequence (DNA): TGTGCCTGGAGTGTTGGAGGGACTAGGTCCTACGAGCAGTACTTC. Encoded protein: CAWSVGGTRSYEQYF. The chain links TRBV30 to TRBJ2-7, with 8 bases aligning to TRBD2. In germline, CDR1 is GTSNPN, CDR2 SVGIG (reference sequence). V lost 0 bases, J lost 1 base, and 5 bases stayed unmatched. The CDR3 sequence is 15 residues long.

V gene TRBV5-4 combines with J gene TRBJ2-7; D may be TRBD2 (6 bases). The germline gives CDR1 SGHNT, CDR2 YYREEE (reference sequence). V gave up 1 base and J gave up 7 bases, with 15 bases separating them. CDR3 length equals 14 residues. The CDR3 nucleotides are TGTGCCAGCAGCTTGAGTGGGGGGAATGGAGAGCAGTACTTC. Its translation is CASSLSGGNGEQYF.

This chain joins TRBV9 and TRBJ2-5; no clear D. This CDR3 region has 14 residues. With 2 bases removed from V and 5 bases from J, the gap between germline ends came to 13 bases. Per the germline V gene, CDR1 is SGDLS and CDR2 is YYNGEE. CDR3 sequence reads: CASSVEALWETQYF. Here the CDR3 DNA reads TGTGCCAGCAGCGTCGAGGCCCTGTGGGAGACCCAGTACTTC.